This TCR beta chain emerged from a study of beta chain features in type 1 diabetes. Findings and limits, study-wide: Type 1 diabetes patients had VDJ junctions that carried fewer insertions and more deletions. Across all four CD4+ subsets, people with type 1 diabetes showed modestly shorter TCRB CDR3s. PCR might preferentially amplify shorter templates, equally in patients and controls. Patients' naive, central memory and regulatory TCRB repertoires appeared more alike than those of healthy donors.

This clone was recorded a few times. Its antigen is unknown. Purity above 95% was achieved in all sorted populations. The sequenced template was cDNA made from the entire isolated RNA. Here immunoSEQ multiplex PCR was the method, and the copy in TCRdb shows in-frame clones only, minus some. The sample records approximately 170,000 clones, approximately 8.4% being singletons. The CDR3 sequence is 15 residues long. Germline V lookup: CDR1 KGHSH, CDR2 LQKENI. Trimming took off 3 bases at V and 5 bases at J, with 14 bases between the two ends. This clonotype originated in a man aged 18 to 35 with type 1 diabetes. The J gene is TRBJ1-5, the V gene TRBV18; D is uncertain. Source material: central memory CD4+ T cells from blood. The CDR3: CASSPSSGVDQPQHF. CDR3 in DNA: TGTGCCAGCTCACCCTCGTCCGGGGTCGATCAGCCCCAGCATTTT.